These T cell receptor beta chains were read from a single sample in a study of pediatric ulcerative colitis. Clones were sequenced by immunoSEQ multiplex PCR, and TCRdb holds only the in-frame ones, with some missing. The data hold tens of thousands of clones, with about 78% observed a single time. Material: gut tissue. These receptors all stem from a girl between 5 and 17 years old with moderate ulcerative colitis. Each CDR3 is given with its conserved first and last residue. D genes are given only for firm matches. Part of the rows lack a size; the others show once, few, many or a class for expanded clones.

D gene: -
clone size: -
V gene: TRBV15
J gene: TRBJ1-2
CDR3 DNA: TGTGCCACCAGCACCGGACGGCCCTATGGCTACACCTTC
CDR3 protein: CATSTGRPYGYTF

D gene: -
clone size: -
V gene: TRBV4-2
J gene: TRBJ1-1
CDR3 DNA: TGTGCCAGCAGCCAAAAGGGGAGTAAAGCTTTCTTT
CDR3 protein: CASSQKGSKAFF

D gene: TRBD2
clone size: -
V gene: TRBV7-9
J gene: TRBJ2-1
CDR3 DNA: TGTGCCAGCAGCTTATCTAGCGGGAGCTACAATGAGCAGTTCTTC
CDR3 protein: CASSLSSGSYNEQFF

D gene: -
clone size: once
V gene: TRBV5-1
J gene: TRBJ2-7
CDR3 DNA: TGCGCCAGCAGCTACGACCGTGCCTACGAGCAGTACTTC
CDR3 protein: CASSYDRAYEQYF

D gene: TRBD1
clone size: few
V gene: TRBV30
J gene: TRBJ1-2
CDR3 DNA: TGTGCCTGGAGTTCCGGACAGGGCGACTATGGCTACACCTTC
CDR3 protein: CAWSSGQGDYGYTF

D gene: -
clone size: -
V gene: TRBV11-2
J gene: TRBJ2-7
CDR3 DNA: TGTGCCAGCAGCCTTAGATCGTGGGGGAGTGGGGTTACCTACGAGCAGTACTTC
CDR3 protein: CASSLRSWGSGVTYEQYF

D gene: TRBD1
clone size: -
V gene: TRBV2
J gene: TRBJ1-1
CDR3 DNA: TGTGCCAGCAGATGGGACTCCGGGACAGGTAGACTGAACGCTGAAGCTTTCTTT
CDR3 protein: CASRWDSGTGRLNAEAFF

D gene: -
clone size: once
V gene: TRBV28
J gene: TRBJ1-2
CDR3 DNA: TGTGCCAGCAGTTTAACGGGGACTGGGGCAGGCTATGGCTACACCTTC
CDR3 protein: CASSLTGTGAGYGYTF

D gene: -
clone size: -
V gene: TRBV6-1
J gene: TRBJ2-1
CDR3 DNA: TGTGCCAGCAAAAGCGTGGCATCCTACAATGAGCAGTTCTTC
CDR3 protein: CASKSVASYNEQFF

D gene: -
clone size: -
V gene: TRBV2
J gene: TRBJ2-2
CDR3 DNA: TGTGCCAGCAGTGAATGGGGGACGGATACCGGGGAGCTGTTTTTT
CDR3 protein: CASSEWGTDTGELFF

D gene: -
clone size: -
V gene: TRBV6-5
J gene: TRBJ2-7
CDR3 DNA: TGTGCCAGCAGTGGGATCAGGGAAGCCTACGAGCAGTACTTC
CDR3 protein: CASSGIREAYEQYF

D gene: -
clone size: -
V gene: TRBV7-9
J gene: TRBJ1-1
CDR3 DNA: TGTGCCAGCAGCAAGACCGGATCTGAAGCTTTCTTT
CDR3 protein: CASSKTGSEAFF

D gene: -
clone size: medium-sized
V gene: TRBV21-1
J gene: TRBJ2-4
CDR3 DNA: TGTGCCAGCAGTTTTACACCGGGACAAAATAGGCTAAACATTCAGTACTTC
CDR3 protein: CASSFTPGQNRLNIQYF

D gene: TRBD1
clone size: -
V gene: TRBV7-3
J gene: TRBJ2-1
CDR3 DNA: TGTGCCAGCAGTTTAGCCCCGACAGGGTCCTACAATGAGCAGTTCTTC
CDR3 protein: CASSLAPTGSYNEQFF

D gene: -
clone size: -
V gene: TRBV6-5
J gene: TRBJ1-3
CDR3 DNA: TGTGCCAGCAGTTACACCCCCGACTCTGGAAACACCATATATTTT
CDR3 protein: CASSYTPDSGNTIYF

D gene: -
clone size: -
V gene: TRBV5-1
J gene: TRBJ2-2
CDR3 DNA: TGCGCCAGCAGCTTGGCCTTTGGGGGCACCGGGGAGCTGTTTTTT
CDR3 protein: CASSLAFGGTGELFF

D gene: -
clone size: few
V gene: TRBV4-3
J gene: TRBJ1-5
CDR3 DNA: TGCGCCAGCAGCCAGGAACAGGCCTTTGGGGCCCAGCATTTT
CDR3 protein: CASSQEQAFGAQHF

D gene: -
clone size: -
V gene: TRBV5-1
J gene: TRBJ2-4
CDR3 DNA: TGCGCCAGCAGCCCCTCCGACGGTCGAGCCAAAAACATTCAGTACTTC
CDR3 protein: CASSPSDGRAKNIQYF

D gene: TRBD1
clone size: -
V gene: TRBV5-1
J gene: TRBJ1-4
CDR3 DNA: TGCGCCAGCAGCTGGACAGGGATCCTTGCAACTAATGAAAAACTGTTTTTT
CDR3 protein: CASSWTGILATNEKLFF

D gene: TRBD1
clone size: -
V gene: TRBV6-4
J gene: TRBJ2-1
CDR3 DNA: TGTGCCAACTGTGGGACAGAGTCCTACAATGAGCAGTTCTTC
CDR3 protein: CANCGTESYNEQFF

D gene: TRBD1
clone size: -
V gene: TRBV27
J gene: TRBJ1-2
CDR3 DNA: TGTGCCAGCAGCTTGGACAGGGGGAATGGCTACACCTTC
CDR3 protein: CASSLDRGNGYTF

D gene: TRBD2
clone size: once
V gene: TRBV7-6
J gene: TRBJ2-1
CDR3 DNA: TGTGCCAGCAGCTCTCGAAGAGGACTAGCGGGAGTCAATGAGCAGTTCTTC
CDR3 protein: CASSSRRGLAGVNEQFF

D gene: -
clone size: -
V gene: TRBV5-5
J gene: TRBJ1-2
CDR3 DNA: TGTGCCAGCAGCGCAGACCCGGGACACCGTTATGGCTACACCTTC
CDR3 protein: CASSADPGHRYGYTF

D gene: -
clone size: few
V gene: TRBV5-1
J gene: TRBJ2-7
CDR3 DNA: TGCGCCAGCAGGAGCGAGTCCTACGAGCAGTACTTC
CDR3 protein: CASRSESYEQYF

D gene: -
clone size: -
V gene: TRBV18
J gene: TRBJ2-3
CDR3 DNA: TGTGCCAGCTCACCCGCTCGGTCGTCAGATACGCAGTATTTT
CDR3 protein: CASSPARSSDTQYF

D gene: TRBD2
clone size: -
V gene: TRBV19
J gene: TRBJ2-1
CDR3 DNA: TGTGCCAGTAGTGCTAGTAGCGGGGGCTATGAGCAGTTCTTC
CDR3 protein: CASSASSGGYEQFF

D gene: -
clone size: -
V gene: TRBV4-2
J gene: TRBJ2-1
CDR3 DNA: TGTGCCAGCAGCCAAGATGGGGAGAGCTCCTACAATGAGCAGTTCTTC
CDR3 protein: CASSQDGESSYNEQFF

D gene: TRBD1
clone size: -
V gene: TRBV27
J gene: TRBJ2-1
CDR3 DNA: TGTGCCAGCAGTTACGACAGGGGGATGAAGCAGTTCTTC
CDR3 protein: CASSYDRGMKQFF

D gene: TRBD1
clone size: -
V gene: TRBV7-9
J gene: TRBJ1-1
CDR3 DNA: TGTGCCAGCAGCCGGGACAGGGGGGCCTTCTTT
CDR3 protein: CASSRDRGAFF

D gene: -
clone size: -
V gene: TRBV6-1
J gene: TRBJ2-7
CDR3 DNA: TGTGCCAGCAGTGAAGCGCTTCGACAATCCGAGCAGTACTTC
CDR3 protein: CASSEALRQSEQYF

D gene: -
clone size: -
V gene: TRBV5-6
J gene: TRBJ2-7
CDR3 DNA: TGTGCCAGCAGCCGTCCCGGCGGGACCCCCTACGAGCAGTACTTC
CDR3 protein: CASSRPGGTPYEQYF

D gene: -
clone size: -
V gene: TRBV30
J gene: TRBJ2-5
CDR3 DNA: TGTGCCTGGAGTTCCACCCTTAGAGAAGAGACCCAGTACTTC
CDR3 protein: CAWSSTLREETQYF

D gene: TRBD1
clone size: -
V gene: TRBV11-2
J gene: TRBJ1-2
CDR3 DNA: TGTGCCAGCAGCTTAGGGGGACAGCAGGGATATGGCTACACCTTC
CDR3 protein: CASSLGGQQGYGYTF

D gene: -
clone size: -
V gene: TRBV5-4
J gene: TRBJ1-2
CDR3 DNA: TGTGCCAGCAGCCACGGGGGGGAGGGCGGCTACACCTTC
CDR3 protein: CASSHGGEGGYTF

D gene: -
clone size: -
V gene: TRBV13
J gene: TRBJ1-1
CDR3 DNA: TGTGCCAGCAGCTCCCGGGGCGCTCACACTGAAGCTTTCTTT
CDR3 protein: CASSSRGAHTEAFF

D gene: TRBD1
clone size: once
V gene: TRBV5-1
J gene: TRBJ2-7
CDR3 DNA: TGCGCCAGCAGCTTGGACGGGACAGATATCTACGAGCAGTACTTC
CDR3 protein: CASSLDGTDIYEQYF

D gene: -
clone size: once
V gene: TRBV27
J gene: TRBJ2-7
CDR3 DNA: TGTGCCAGCAGTTTATCCAGGACCGCCCTGGGGTACGAGCAGTACTTC
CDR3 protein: CASSLSRTALGYEQYF

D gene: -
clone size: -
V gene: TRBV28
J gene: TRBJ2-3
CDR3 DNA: TGTGCCAGCAGTTTCGGCGGGCAGGGTAGGGTTACGCAGTATTTT
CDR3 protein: CASSFGGQGRVTQYF

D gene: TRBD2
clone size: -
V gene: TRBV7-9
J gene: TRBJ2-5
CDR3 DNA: TGTGCCAGCAGCGCCCGCCTGAGCGGGGAGCAAGAGACCCAGTACTTC
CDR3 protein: CASSARLSGEQETQYF

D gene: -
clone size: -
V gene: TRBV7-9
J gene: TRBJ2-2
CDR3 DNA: TGTGCCAGCAGCTTTGGGGGGAACACCGGGGAGCTGTTTTTT
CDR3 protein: CASSFGGNTGELFF

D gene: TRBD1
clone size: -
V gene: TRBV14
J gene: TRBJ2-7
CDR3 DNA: TGTGCCAGCAGTCAGAGCGGGGACAGGGCTGTCCACGAGCAGTACTTC
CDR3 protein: CASSQSGDRAVHEQYF

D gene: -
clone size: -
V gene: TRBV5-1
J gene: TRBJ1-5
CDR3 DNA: TGCGCCAGCAGCTTGGAGGGACACAATCAGCCCCAGCATTTT
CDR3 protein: CASSLEGHNQPQHF

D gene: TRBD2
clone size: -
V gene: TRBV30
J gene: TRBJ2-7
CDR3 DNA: TGTGCCTGGAGCCGGACTAGCGGGTACGAGCAGTACTTC
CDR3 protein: CAWSRTSGYEQYF

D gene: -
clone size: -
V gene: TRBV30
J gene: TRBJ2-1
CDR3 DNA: TGTGCCTGGTCCTCGCCCAATGAGCAGTTCTTC
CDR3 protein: CAWSSPNEQFF

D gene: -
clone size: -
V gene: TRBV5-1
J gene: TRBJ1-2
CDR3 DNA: TGCGCCAGCAGCTTGGCAGGGCAGGATGGCTACACCTTC
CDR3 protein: CASSLAGQDGYTF

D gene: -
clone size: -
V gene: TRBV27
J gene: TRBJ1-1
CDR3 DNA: TGTGCCAGCAGTACAGGAAACACTGAAGCTTTCTTT
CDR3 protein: CASSTGNTEAFF

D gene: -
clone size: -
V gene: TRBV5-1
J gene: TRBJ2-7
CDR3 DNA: TGCGCCAGCAGCTTAACCCCGGACCATAGTAGGTCCTACGAGCAGTACTTC
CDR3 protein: CASSLTPDHSRSYEQYF

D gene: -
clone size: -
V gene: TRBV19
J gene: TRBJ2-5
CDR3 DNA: TGTGCCAGTAGTCCACCCCCAGGGGAGACCCAGTACTTC
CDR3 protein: CASSPPPGETQYF

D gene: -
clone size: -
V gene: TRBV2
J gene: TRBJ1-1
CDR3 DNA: TGTGCCAGCCGGGGGTTGGGGTGGAGTATGAACACTGAAGCTTTCTTT
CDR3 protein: CASRGLGWSMNTEAFF

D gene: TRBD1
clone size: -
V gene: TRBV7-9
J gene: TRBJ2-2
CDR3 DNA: TGTGCCAGCAGCCCCCCAACAACAGGGGAAACCGGGGAGCTGTTTTTT
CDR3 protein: CASSPPTTGETGELFF

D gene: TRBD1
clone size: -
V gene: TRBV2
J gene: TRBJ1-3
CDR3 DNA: TGTGCCAGCAGTGAAGAGCCGGGACAGTACTCTGGAAACACCATATATTTT
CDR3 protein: CASSEEPGQYSGNTIYF

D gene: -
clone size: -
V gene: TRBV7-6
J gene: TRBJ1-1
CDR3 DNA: TGTGCCAGCAGCTTATTGGGGCTCACTGAAGCTTTCTTT
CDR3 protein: CASSLLGLTEAFF

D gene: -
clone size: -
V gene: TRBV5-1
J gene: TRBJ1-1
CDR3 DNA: TGCGCCAGCAGCTTGGAGTCCCCGATGGGTGAAGCTTTCTTT
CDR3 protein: CASSLESPMGEAFF

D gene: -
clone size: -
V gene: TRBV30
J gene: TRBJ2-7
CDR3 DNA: TGTGCCTGGAGTGAGGCAGGGGCCCTCTACGAGCAGTACTTC
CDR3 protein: CAWSEAGALYEQYF

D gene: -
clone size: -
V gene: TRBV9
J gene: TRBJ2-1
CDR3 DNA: TGTGCCAGCAGCGGCGGGACAGCCGTATCCTACAATGAGCAGTTCTTC
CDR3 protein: CASSGGTAVSYNEQFF

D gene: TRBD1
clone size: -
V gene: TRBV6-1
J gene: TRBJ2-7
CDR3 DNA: TGTGCCAGTGACAGGGGAAAGGGCTACGAGCAGTACTTC
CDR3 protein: CASDRGKGYEQYF

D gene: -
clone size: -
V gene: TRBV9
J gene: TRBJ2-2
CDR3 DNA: TGTGCCACCACAGGGAACACCGGGGAGCTGTTTTTT
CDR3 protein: CATTGNTGELFF

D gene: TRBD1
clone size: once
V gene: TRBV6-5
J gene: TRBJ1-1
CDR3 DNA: TGTGCCAGCAATCAGGGGGATGCTGAAGCTTTCTTT
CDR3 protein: CASNQGDAEAFF

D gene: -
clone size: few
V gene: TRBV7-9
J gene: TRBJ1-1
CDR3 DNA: TGTGCCAGCAGCCTTATGGGGCAGACGTACACTGAAGCTTTCTTT
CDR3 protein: CASSLMGQTYTEAFF